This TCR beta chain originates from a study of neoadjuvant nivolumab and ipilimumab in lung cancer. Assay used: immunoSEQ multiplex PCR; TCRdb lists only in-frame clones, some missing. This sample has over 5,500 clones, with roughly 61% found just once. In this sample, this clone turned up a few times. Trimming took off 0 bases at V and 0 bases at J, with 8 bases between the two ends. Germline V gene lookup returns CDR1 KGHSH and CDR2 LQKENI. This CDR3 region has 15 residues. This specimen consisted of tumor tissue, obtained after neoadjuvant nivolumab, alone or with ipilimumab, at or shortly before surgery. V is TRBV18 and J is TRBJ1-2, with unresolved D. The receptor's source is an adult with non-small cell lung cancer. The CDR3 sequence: CASSPPAGTNYGYTF. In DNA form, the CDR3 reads TGTGCCAGCTCACCACCCGCGGGGACTAACTATGGCTACACCTTC. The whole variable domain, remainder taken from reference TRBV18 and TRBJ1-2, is NAGVMQNPRHLVRRRGQEARLRCSPMKGHSHVYWYRQLPEEGLKFMVYLQKENIIDESGMPKERFSAEFPKEGPSILRIQQVVRGDSAAYFCASSPPAGTNYGYTFGSGTRLTVV.